One sample yielded the 28 T cell receptor beta chains listed below, sequenced in a study of T cell changes during pregnancy in multiple sclerosis. Clones were sequenced by immunoSEQ multiplex PCR, and TCRdb holds only the in-frame ones, with some missing. The table records about 37,000 clones, around 93% of them present only once. The sequencing here drew on CD4+ T cells from peripheral blood mononuclear cells, taken in the third trimester of pregnancy. The receptors shown here come from a female donor in good health, enrolled as a control in a pregnancy study.

The chain recombines TRBV7-3 with TRBJ1-6; TRBD1 matches at 7 bases. The CDR3 has 15 amino acids. J gave up 5 bases and V 4 bases, and 5 bases lay outside the gene matches. Germline V gene sequence: CDR1 SGHTA, CDR2 FQGTGA. This CDR3 is CASSSQGMDNSPLHF. The CDR3, as DNA: TGTGCCAGCAGCTCACAGGGGATGGATAATTCACCCCTCCACTTT.

In this sample, this clone turned up a few times. The chain uses TRBV9 and TRBJ2-3, with 7 bases matching TRBD2. V shed 0 bases and J 3 bases; nucleotides not matched to a gene: 4. Germline CDR1 is SGDLS and CDR2 is YYNGEE. The CDR3 contains 15 residues. CDR3 in DNA: TGTGCCAGCAGCGTAGGCGGGAGAAGAACAGATACGCAGTATTTT. This translates into CASSVGGRRTDTQYF.

This clone was picked up a small number of times. The chain employs TRBV10-1 and TRBJ2-7, with D perhaps TRBD1 (6 bases). The CDR3 has 18 amino acids. V gave up 0 bases and J gave up 6 bases, with 24 bases separating them. Germline loops: CDR1 WNHNN, CDR2 SYGVQD (reference sequence). CDR3 DNA sequence: TGCGCCAGCAGTGAGTCATATGTCGTCAGGGGCTTTGAGGGCGAGCAGTACTTC. Translated, it gives CASSESYVVRGFEGEQYF.

The V call is TRBV28, the J call TRBJ2-1; a possible D gene is TRBD1 (9 bases). V lost 2 bases, J lost 10 bases, and 21 bases lay in between. This CDR3 region has 16 residues. Per the germline V gene, CDR1 is MDHEN and CDR2 is SYDVKM. CDR3 protein: CASSLKRGGQGREQFF. The CDR3 DNA reads TGTGCCAGCAGTTTAAAACGGGGGGGACAGGGTAGAGAGCAGTTCTTC.

This chain connects TRBV5-1 to TRBJ2-1, with 10 positions matching TRBD2. In germline, CDR1 is SGHRS, CDR2 YFSETQ. This CDR3 has 15 residues. V was pared by 2 bases and J by 1 base, with 0 bases of the junction left unmatched. This CDR3 is CASSLLAGSYNEQFF. The CDR3 nucleotides read TGCGCCAGCAGCTTACTAGCGGGATCCTACAATGAGCAGTTCTTC.

The rearrangement uses TRBV9 and TRBJ2-1, with 9 bases aligning to TRBD2. This CDR3 has 16 amino acids. The trim removed 0 bases at V and 6 bases at J, leaving 7 bases unmatched. CDR1 is SGDLS, CDR2 YYNGEE, per germline. This CDR3 is CASSVVAAGGRNEQFF. The CDR3, as DNA: TGTGCCAGCAGCGTAGTTGCGGCGGGAGGGCGCAATGAGCAGTTCTTC.

The chain links TRBV9 to TRBJ1-1; no reliable D call. CDR3 length: 15 residues. Germline V gene sequence: CDR1 SGDLS, CDR2 YYNGEE. V was shortened by 0 bases and J by 0 bases, with 9 bases between the two germline ends. CDR3 loop: CASSVGLGMNTEAFF. Here the CDR3 DNA reads TGTGCCAGCAGCGTAGGACTCGGGATGAACACTGAAGCTTTCTTT.

V is TRBV18 and J is TRBJ2-7; tentatively, D is TRBD1 (6 bases). The length of the CDR3 is 13 residues. V shed 0 bases and J shed 3 bases, with 6 bases lying between them. CDR1 is KGHSH, CDR2 LQKENI, per germline. The CDR3 DNA reads TGTGCCAGCTCACCACCGGGACACTACGAGCAGTACTTC. This translates into CASSPPGHYEQYF.

CDR3 amino acids: CSVGRPEMYNEQFF. As DNA, the CDR3 is TGCAGCGTTGGCAGGCCCGAAATGTACAATGAGCAGTTCTTC. The chain joins TRBV29-1 to TRBJ2-1; D is uncertain. V was shortened by 4 bases and J by 4 bases, with 14 bases between the two germline ends. CDR1 and CDR2 (germline): SQVTM, ANQGSEA. The CDR3 is 14 residues long.

CDR3 in amino acids: CASSPLAGAGELFF. Written as DNA, the CDR3 is TGTGCCAGCAGCCCCCTAGCGGGGGCCGGGGAGCTGTTTTTT. The chain combines TRBV4-2 with TRBJ2-2, with 10 bases lining up with TRBD2. CDR3 length equals 14 residues. Germline assignment: CDR1 LGHNA and CDR2 YNFKEQ. The trim removed 4 bases at V and 6 bases at J, leaving 2 bases unmatched.

J is TRBJ2-5 and V is TRBV6-5; TRBD1 might be the D (5 bases). The V end lost 6 bases, the J end lost 5 bases, and 10 bases lay between the germline ends. Per germline, CDR1 MNHEY and CDR2 SVGAGI. The CDR3 runs 12 residues. The CDR3 nucleotides read TGTGCCAGCAGGCAGGGTCACGAGACCCAGTACTTC. Its protein is CASRQGHETQYF.

This sequence joins TRBV28 and TRBJ1-1; unclear D gene. Per germline, CDR1 MDHEN and CDR2 SYDVKM. V lost 5 bases and J lost 7, with 8 bases in between. CDR3 length: 11 residues. In DNA, the CDR3 is TGTGCCAGCAGTGTAATCGGTGAAGCTTTCTTT. It yields the protein CASSVIGEAFF.

In this sample, this clone turned up a few times. This rearrangement joins TRBV18 to TRBJ2-5; 7 bases line up with TRBD1. V dropped 4 bases and J dropped 4; count of bases not matched to a gene: 9. The CDR3 covers 15 residues. The germline V gene encodes CDR1 KGHSH and CDR2 LQKENI. CDR3 protein: CASSQTIDRVETQYF. CDR3 DNA: TGTGCCAGCTCACAAACGATTGACAGGGTAGAGACCCAGTACTTC.

This clone was observed a few times. The V and J genes are TRBV7-9 and TRBJ1-1; D not resolved. This CDR3 contains 13 residues. V lost 6 bases, J lost 1 base, and 9 bases lay in between. Germline-derived CDR1 and CDR2 are SEHNR and FQNEAQ (reference sequence). CDR3 DNA sequence: TGTGCCAGCAGGTCAGACTCGAACACTGAAGCTTTCTTT. Encoded protein: CASRSDSNTEAFF.

The J gene is TRBJ2-3, the V gene TRBV5-4, with 10 bases identical to TRBD2. With 6 bases clipped from V and 1 base from J, the junction kept 5 bases outside the gene matches. In germline, CDR1 is SGHNT, CDR2 YYREEE (reference sequence). This CDR3 contains 15 residues. CDR3 protein: CASMIAGGGTDTQYF. The CDR3 coding sequence is TGTGCCAGCATGATAGCGGGAGGCGGCACAGATACGCAGTATTTT.

This clone was recorded once. The rearrangement links TRBV5-4 to TRBJ2-3, with a tentative D call TRBD2 (6 bases). V was cut by 6 bases and J by 0 bases, with 17 bases left in between. CDR3 length equals 16 residues. Germline V gives CDR1 SGHNT, CDR2 YYREEE (reference sequence). The CDR3 reads CASTRQAGHSTDTQYF. As DNA, the CDR3 is TGTGCCAGCACCCGTCAGGCGGGGCATAGCACAGATACGCAGTATTTT.

V usage is TRBV10-1 and J usage is TRBJ2-7; D uncertain. The V and J ends lost 0 bases and 7 bases respectively, with 10 bases between them. Germline assignment: CDR1 WNHNN and CDR2 SYGVQD (reference sequence). This CDR3 comprises 13 residues. CDR3 in DNA: TGCGCCAGCAGTGAGTCGAGGAAGGTGGAGCAGTACTTC. Its protein product is CASSESRKVEQYF.

V and J are TRBV5-5 and TRBJ1-2; possible D gene TRBD1, 5 bases. The CDR3 runs 15 residues. The germline V and J ends were trimmed by 1 base and 2 bases, with 12 bases remaining between them. Germline V gene sequence: CDR1 SGHKS, CDR2 YYEKEE (reference sequence). DNA of the CDR3: TGTGCCAGCAGCTTGTTGGGGCAAGCGAACTATGGCTACACCTTC. It is translated as CASSLLGQANYGYTF.

This chain uses TRBV2 with TRBJ1-2; 7 nucleotides line up with TRBD1. This CDR3 is 14 amino acids long. V dropped 7 bases and J dropped 4; count of bases not matched to a gene: 9. Germline-derived CDR1 and CDR2 are SNHLY and FYNNEI. The CDR3 DNA is TGTGCCAGCATTTCATCGGACAGGACCTATGGCTACACCTTC. This translates into CASISSDRTYGYTF. Drawing the rest from reference TRBV2 and TRBJ1-2, the complete variable domain is EPEVTQTPSHQVTQMGQEVILRCVPISNHLYFYWYRQILGQKVEFLVSFYNNEISEKSEIFDDQFSVERPDGSNFTLKIRSTKLEDSAMYFCASISSDRTYGYTFGSGTRLTVV.

This chain connects TRBV7-2 to TRBJ2-5; D is undetermined. With 0 bases removed from V and 1 base from J, the gap between germline ends came to 3 bases. CDR3 length: 13 amino acids. The germline CDR1 and CDR2 sequences are SGHTA and FQGNSA. In DNA, the CDR3 is TGTGCCAGCAGCTTAGCTCGCCAAGAGACCCAGTACTTC. Translation: CASSLARQETQYF.

The chain combines TRBV27 with TRBJ1-1, with D possibly matching TRBD1 (5 bases). Trimming removed 3 bases from V and 1 base from J, with 12 bases in between. CDR1 and CDR2 from the germline V gene are MNHEY and SMNVEV (reference sequence). The CDR3 length is 15 residues. DNA of the CDR3: TGTGCCAGCAGTTTGTGGGGCAGCTCGAACACTGAAGCTTTCTTT. It codes for CASSLWGSSNTEAFF.

This chain links TRBV5-8 with TRBJ1-5; unclear D gene. Between the trimmed V and J ends, which lost 0 bases and 4 bases, there was a span of 8 bases. This CDR3 has 14 residues. From germline, CDR1 is SGHTS and CDR2 YDEGEE. In DNA form, the CDR3 reads TGTGCCAGCAGCTTGGCCTATGTGAATCAGCCCCAGCATTTT. It translates to CASSLAYVNQPQHF. Looking up the rest from reference TRBV5-8 and TRBJ1-5 gives the full variable domain: EAGVTQSPTHLIKTRGQQATLRCSPISGHTSVYWYQQALGLGLQFLLWYDEGEERNRGNFPPRFSGRQFPNYSSELNVNALELEDSALYLCASSLAYVNQPQHFGDGTRLSIL.

J is TRBJ1-4 and V is TRBV4-2; maybe TRBD1 (5 bases). CDR1 and CDR2 from the germline V gene are LGHNA and YNFKEQ. The germline V and J ends were trimmed by 0 bases and 9 bases, with 8 bases remaining between them. The CDR3 runs 13 residues. Written as DNA, the CDR3 is TGTGCCAGCAGCCAAGATGGGGGGAAAAAACTGTTTTTT. Translation gives CASSQDGGKKLFF.

This clone was observed a single time. V is TRBV2 and J is TRBJ2-2, with TRBD1 matching 9 bases. The J segment lost 2 bases and the V segment lost 6 bases, leaving 7 bases of the junction unmatched. The CDR3 runs 16 residues. Germline V gene data show CDR1 as SNHLY and CDR2 as FYNNEI. CDR3 sequence (DNA): TGTGCCAGCAGCGAACAGGGGGCGGCTAACACCGGGGAGCTGTTTTTT. This codes for CASSEQGAANTGELFF.

The V gene is TRBV15, the J gene TRBJ2-2, with D hard to call. Germline V gene lookup returns CDR1 LNHNV and CDR2 YYDKDF (reference sequence). Trimming pared 1 base from V and 6 bases from J, leaving 9 bases between. This CDR3 is built from 14 residues. The CDR3 reads CATSRVVVAGELFF. The CDR3, as DNA: TGTGCCACCAGCAGAGTAGTGGTAGCCGGGGAGCTGTTTTTT.

The chain recombines TRBV30 with TRBJ2-7; 7 bases agree with TRBD2. Germline loops: CDR1 GTSNPN, CDR2 SVGIG (reference sequence). V gave up 0 bases and J gave up 2 bases; unmatched junction bases: 13. This CDR3 has 17 residues. In nucleotides, the CDR3 is TGTGCCTGGAGTGTACTCCAGCGGGACTTTCGGACCTACGAGCAGTACTTC. Its translation is CAWSVLQRDFRTYEQYF.

The V call is TRBV7-3, the J call TRBJ1-3; the match to TRBD1 covers 9 bases. The ends lost 4 bases at V and 3 bases at J; junction bases unmatched: 4. The germline CDR1 and CDR2 sequences are SGHTA and FQGTGA. This CDR3 has 15 residues. CDR3 amino acids: CASSSRQGVGNTIYF. The CDR3 DNA is TGTGCCAGCAGCTCGCGACAGGGGGTTGGAAACACCATATATTTT.

This sequence joins TRBV5-4 and TRBJ2-7; D is undetermined. The CDR3 has 12 amino acids. Germline CDR1 SGHNT, CDR2 YYREEE (reference sequence). V lost 3 bases and J 3 bases, leaving 7 bases between the germline ends. The CDR3 spells CASSSRGYEQYF. In nucleotides, the CDR3 is TGTGCCAGCAGCTCCCGAGGCTACGAGCAGTACTTC.